This record concerns one T cell receptor (beta chain) sequence. Its antigen is still unknown. Using immunoSEQ multiplex PCR, the repertoire was profiled, and TCRdb retains in-frame clones only, with some absent. Found here are 250,000 or so clones, 70% to 90% of them singletons; the top ten hold less than 3%. The data were taken from a study of Ad26.COV2.S vaccination and SARS-CoV-2 variants. This CDR3 comprises 16 residues. Germline trimming cut 8 bases from V and 5 bases from J; bases unmatched to any gene: 14. Germline-derived CDR1 and CDR2 are SEHNR and FQNEAQ (reference sequence). Described treatment: about 20 received Ad26.COV2.S at low or high dose, single or two shots; about five received placebo; per-sample allocation not given. Collection of samples fell on day 63 after the first vaccine or placebo injection. Findings and limits, study-wide: Responses of T cells in total may have been underestimated by the TCR breadth and depth analyses.

This receptor was obtained from a person aged 18 to 65 who received the Ad26.COV2.S COVID-19 vaccine or a placebo. The sample was peripheral blood, taken in a trial of Ad26.COV2.S vaccine versus placebo. The chain joins TRBV7-9 to TRBJ1-4; the match to TRBD1 covers 7 bases. In nucleotides, the CDR3 is TGTGCCAGCGGACTCCCTACAGGGGAGGGGAATGAAAAACTGTTTTTT. Encoded protein: CASGLPTGEGNEKLFF.